One TCR beta chain is described in this entry. The antigen is not known. The data were taken from a study of cytomegalovirus exposure and HLA in healthy donors. Study observations and caveats: An apparent linkage of common viral pathogens to several of the most significant clusters emerged in a later analysis. It was confirmed in vitro that a few of the CMV-associated chains were specific for CMV antigens.

Trimming removed 7 bases from V and 1 base from J; junction bases left unmatched: 9. CDR3 length: 17 residues. Germline values: CDR1 LNHDA, CDR2 SQIVND (reference sequence). The study ran its PCR with 60 Vbeta and 13 Jbeta primers. TCRdb keeps only in-frame clones here, not all; method: immunoSEQ multiplex PCR. The table records approximately 70,000 clones, roughly 65% of them present only once. Sequencing input: PBMCs. The V and J genes are TRBV19 and TRBJ2-2, with TRBD2 identical over 10 bases. This TCR was sampled from a male donor in good health and CMV-seropositive. CDR3 protein: CASTPLAGAGNTGELFF. The CDR3 DNA reads TGTGCCAGTACTCCTCTAGCGGGAGCGGGGAACACCGGGGAGCTGTTTTTT.